This TCR beta chain was captured by sequencing in a study of T cells after yellow fever vaccination. Study-wide results and caveats: Peak timing came faster in the weaker secondary response, day 5 versus 15. Reappearance after the booster was seen for most primary-vaccination clones, at roughly 96% CD4 and 70% to 90% CD8.

TCRdb re-called the 5' RACE reads through MiXCR, storing one row per CDR3 protein. The data contain approximately 350,000 distinct CDR3 sequences, roughly 10% of them singletons. To note about this clonotype: Its antigen is not identified.

V was shortened by 3 bases and J by 0 bases, with 11 bases between the two germline ends. In germline, CDR1 is SGHTA, CDR2 FQGNSA. The CDR3 spans 16 residues. This specimen was PBMCs, taken on the day of the first yellow fever vaccination. This clonotype was sampled from a man between 18 and 29 years old who received the YFV17D yellow fever vaccine. The chain couples TRBV7-2 to TRBJ2-2; unclear D gene. CDR3 sequence: CASSFFRNANTGELFF. In nucleotides, the CDR3 is TGTGCCAGCAGCTTCTTCAGAAACGCGAACACCGGGGAGCTGTTTTTT.